Presented here are 6 T cell receptor beta chains from one specimen sequenced in a study of tumor-infiltrating lymphocytes in oesophageal squamous cell carcinoma. Using its own MiXCR run on the PCR reads, TCRdb lists one record per CDR3 protein. The sample has around 20,000 distinct CDR3 sequences, roughly 43% seen once; the top ten hold approximately 15%. The sample consisted of normal esophageal tissue next to the tumor. The receptors originated from a male donor with esophageal squamous cell carcinoma.

The chain is built from TRBV7-9 and TRBJ1-6, with unresolved D. CDR1 is SEHNR, CDR2 FQNEAQ, per germline (reference sequence). V lost 6 bases, J lost 3 bases, and 9 bases lay in between. The CDR3 length is 14 residues. In DNA form, the CDR3 reads TGTGCCAGCAGTCATCAGGACTATAATTCACCCCTCCACTTT. It specifies CASSHQDYNSPLHF.

This clonotype has ten or more counts. The chain joins TRBV7-8 to TRBJ2-7; 9 nucleotides align to TRBD1. Germline CDR1 reads SGHVS; CDR2 reads FQNEAQ. The ends lost 6 bases at V and 6 bases at J; junction bases unmatched: 6. The CDR3 has 13 amino acids. The CDR3 DNA reads TGTGCCAGCAGGGGAACGGACAGGGGCGAGCAGTACTTC. The encoded protein is CASRGTDRGEQYF.

This clonotype has a handful of counts. The chain joins TRBV5-1 to TRBJ2-5; the match to TRBD2 covers 7 bases. V lost 4 bases to trimming and J lost 2 bases; unmatched junction nucleotides: 5. The CDR3 is 14 amino acids. CDR1 is SGHRS and CDR2 is YFSETQ in the germline V gene. The CDR3, as DNA: TGCGCCAGCAGCCCGGGGGGTTATCAAGAGACCCAGTACTTC. It is translated as CASSPGGYQETQYF.

The J gene is TRBJ2-5, the V gene TRBV6-1; 7 bases are shared with TRBD1. After removal of 7 bases from V and 11 bases from J, the junction contained 16 bases not matched to a gene. The CDR3 is 14 residues long. Germline CDR1 reads MNHNS; CDR2 reads SASEGT. CDR3 loop: CASTAGGRADTQYF. CDR3 nucleotide sequence: TGTGCCAGCACGGCAGGGGGACGCGCAGATACGCAGTACTTC.

This clonotype was seen at least ten times. This chain joins TRBV27 and TRBJ2-5, with TRBD1 identical over 9 bases. Germline values: CDR1 MNHEY, CDR2 SMNVEV (reference sequence). V lost 10 bases and J lost 5; bases outside the gene matches: 14. This CDR3 has 15 amino acids. The CDR3 region has the DNA TGTGCCAACAGACAATCCGCCGGGACAGGGGAGACCCAGTACTTC. Residues: CANRQSAGTGETQYF.

This clonotype appeared many times. This chain links TRBV28 with TRBJ1-6; D gene unclear. Trimming shortened V by 1 base and J by 8 bases, and 6 bases separated the two germline ends. Per the germline V gene, CDR1 is MDHEN and CDR2 is SYDVKM. CDR3 length: 13 residues. The CDR3 sequence: CASSLFMDSPLHF. CDR3 DNA sequence: TGTGCCAGCAGTTTATTCATGGATTCACCCCTCCACTTT.